This T cell receptor beta chain came from a study of T-cell reconstitution after alpha-beta-depleted transplantation in children. Study outcomes and limitations: Reportedly, only several hundred clones from non-depleted graft cells drove alpha-beta T-cell counts at about two months. It was newly produced T cells that mostly accounted for T-cell counts and diversity one year after transplant.

It was with unique molecular identifiers that the TCRbeta library was prepared. TCRdb called the PCR reads again in MiXCR, with one record for every CDR3 protein. The table includes about 540,000 distinct CDR3 sequences, 27% detected once. The CDR3 length is 15 residues. V was shortened by 3 bases and J by 2 bases, with 13 bases between the two germline ends. Germline V gives CDR1 SGDLS, CDR2 YYNGEE. There are a few counts of this clonotype. No antigen is known for it. The chain carries TRBV9 and TRBJ2-3; D could derive from TRBD1 or TRBD2 (5 bases each). Sequencing was performed on PBMCs, taken before TCRalphabeta/CD19-depleted stem cell transplant. This receptor was taken from a boy younger than two with Wiskott-Aldrich syndrome, due to receive a stem cell transplant. The CDR3 bases are TGTGCCAGCAGCGGGGACGGATTCTTCACAGATACGCAGTATTTT. Translating it yields CASSGDGFFTDTQYF.